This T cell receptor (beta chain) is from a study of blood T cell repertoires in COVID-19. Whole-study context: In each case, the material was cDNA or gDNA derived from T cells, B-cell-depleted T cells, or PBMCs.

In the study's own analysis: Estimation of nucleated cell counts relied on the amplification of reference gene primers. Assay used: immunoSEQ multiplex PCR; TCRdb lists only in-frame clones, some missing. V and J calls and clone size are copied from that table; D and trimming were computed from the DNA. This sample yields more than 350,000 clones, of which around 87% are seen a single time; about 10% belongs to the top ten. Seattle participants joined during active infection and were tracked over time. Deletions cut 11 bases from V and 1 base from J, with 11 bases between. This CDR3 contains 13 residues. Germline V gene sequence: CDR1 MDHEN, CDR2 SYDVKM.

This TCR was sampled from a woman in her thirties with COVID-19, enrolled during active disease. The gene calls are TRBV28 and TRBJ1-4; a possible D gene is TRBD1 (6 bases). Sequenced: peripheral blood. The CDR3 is CAAMDRTNEKLFF. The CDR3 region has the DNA TGTGCCGCTATGGACAGAACTAATGAAAAACTGTTTTTT.